Each of the 27 T cell receptor beta chains below was sequenced from the same sample in a study of cytomegalovirus exposure and HLA in healthy donors (dated by TCRdb to about 2017). The library was prepared using the immunoSEQ multiplex PCR assay. For the multiplex PCR, a mixture combining 60 forward primers for TCR Vbeta segments and 13 reverse primers for TCR Jbeta segments was used. Imported from immuneACCESS, the table was reduced by TCRdb to in-frame sequences with V and J called. These copies leave out some clones; in studies compared against another copy, an unresolved V gene accounts for under half, and the cause of the remainder is not known. The table for this sample lists approximately 160,000 clones; 65% to 85% of them were counted only once. The leading ten clones occupy around 4.4% of the sample. Specimen: PBMCs. The receptors originated from a woman between 45 and 65 years old in good health and CMV-seropositive.

As concerns this clone: A junction boundary mismatches the germline segment, possibly from a read error. The CDR3 DNA reads as TGCGCCAGCAGCCAAGAACTCGGACAGGTTAAAATCATTCAGTACTTC. This translates into CASSQELGQVKIIQYF. This sequence joins TRBV4-3 and TRBJ2-4, with 7 bases aligning to TRBD1. Germline CDR1 reads LGHNA; CDR2 reads YSLEER. The CDR3 extends over 16 amino acids.

The gene calls are TRBV27 and TRBJ2-5; maybe TRBD2 (5 bases). The V end lost 2 bases, the J end lost 5 bases, and 12 bases lay between the germline ends. Germline-derived CDR1 and CDR2 are MNHEY and SMNVEV (reference sequence). CDR3 length equals 14 residues. This CDR3 reads CASSLLSGMETQYF. The CDR3 DNA reads TGTGCCAGCAGTTTACTGTCGGGGATGGAGACCCAGTACTTC.

The rearrangement links TRBV2 to TRBJ1-5; 11 positions match TRBD1. The germline CDR1 and CDR2 sequences are SNHLY and FYNNEI. V shed 8 bases, J shed 8 bases, and the junction held 8 bases outside the gene matches. CDR3 size: 14 residues. As DNA, the CDR3 is TGTGCCAGCGCAGGACAGGGGGCGAAAGAGCCCCAGCATTTT. This encodes CASAGQGAKEPQHF.

V usage is TRBV7-8 and J usage is TRBJ1-5; D gene uncertain. Per the germline V gene, CDR1 is SGHVS and CDR2 is FQNEAQ. V gave up 3 bases and J gave up 4 bases, with 4 bases separating them. This CDR3 region has 12 residues. CDR3 nucleotides: TGTGCCAGCAGCTTTTCAAATCAGCCCCAGCATTTT. It is translated as CASSFSNQPQHF.

V is TRBV18 and J is TRBJ1-5; tentative D call: TRBD1 (6 bases). Trimming cost V 4 bases and J 6 bases, with 25 bases left between them. CDR1 is KGHSH and CDR2 is LQKENI in the germline V gene. CDR3 length: 18 amino acids. The CDR3 reads CASSQGTTTGTVGQPQHF. DNA of the CDR3: TGTGCCAGCTCACAAGGCACGACTACAGGGACGGTAGGTCAGCCCCAGCATTTT.

The chain employs TRBV6-1 and TRBJ1-2, with 7 bases aligning to TRBD1. Losses at the gene ends were 6 bases for V and 0 bases for J; bases not matched to a gene: 4. The CDR3 totals 14 residues. Germline CDR1 and CDR2: MNHNS and SASEGT. As DNA, the CDR3 is TGTGCCAGCAGGCGACAGGGAACTAACTATGGCTACACCTTC. As protein: CASRRQGTNYGYTF.

The chain joins TRBV10-3 to TRBJ2-7; D might be TRBD1 (5 bases). Trimming removed 2 bases from V and 3 bases from J, with 8 bases in between. Germline-derived CDR1 and CDR2 are ENHRY and SYGVKD. This CDR3 contains 13 residues. CDR3 nucleotides: TGTGCCATCAGTGAGACGGACATCTACGAGCAGTACTTC. Its translation is CAISETDIYEQYF.

The gene calls are TRBV7-9 and TRBJ2-3, with a weak D call TRBD1 (6 bases). This CDR3 is built from 16 residues. Trimming removed 5 bases at V and 4 bases at J, with 19 bases between. Germline V gene data show CDR1 as SEHNR and CDR2 as FQNEAQ (reference sequence). CDR3 in DNA: TGTGCCAGCAGCCATCAACCAGGGGCTGGTTCAGATACGCAGTATTTT. Its protein product is CASSHQPGAGSDTQYF.

The chain carries TRBV28 and TRBJ2-2; maybe TRBD2 (5 bases). The CDR3 has 13 amino acids. Germline CDR1 and CDR2: MDHEN and SYDVKM. Trimming removed 2 bases from V and 6 bases from J, with 7 bases in between. CDR3 sequence reads: CASSLVASGELFF. In nucleotides, the CDR3 is TGTGCCAGCAGTTTAGTAGCGTCCGGGGAGCTGTTTTTT.

V gene TRBV7-9 combines with J gene TRBJ2-1; 9 bases match TRBD1. V trimming: 5 bases; J trimming: 7 bases; junction bases outside the gene matches: 9. The CDR3 sequence is 15 residues long. Germline-derived CDR1 and CDR2 are SEHNR and FQNEAQ (reference sequence). Here the CDR3 reads CASSRQGQGRNEQFF. As DNA, the CDR3 is TGTGCCAGCAGCCGTCAGGGACAGGGCAGGAATGAGCAGTTCTTC.

The CDR3 loop reads CASSQEGGDDTYGYTF. The CDR3 DNA is TGTGCCAGCAGCCAAGAGGGGGGAGATGACACCTATGGCTACACCTTC. The V gene is TRBV4-2, the J gene TRBJ1-2, with a weak D call TRBD1 (5 bases). CDR1 is LGHNA, CDR2 YNFKEQ, per germline. V lost 0 bases and J 4 bases, leaving 15 bases between the germline ends. The CDR3 spans 16 residues.

This clone has only a few counts. This sequence joins TRBV27 and TRBJ1-1; TRBD1 might be the D (5 bases). Germline CDR1 MNHEY, CDR2 SMNVEV (reference sequence). V shed 3 bases and J shed 7 bases, with 12 bases lying between them. There are 13 residues in the CDR3. CDR3 DNA: TGTGCCAGCAGTTTTACGGGGGTGGTTGAAGCTTTCTTT. Its protein product is CASSFTGVVEAFF.

The gene calls are TRBV11-2 and TRBJ1-1, with D perhaps matching TRBD1 (5 bases). Germline loops: CDR1 SGHAT, CDR2 FQNNGV. The CDR3 contains 13 residues. V lost 4 bases to trimming and J lost 10 bases, with 16 bases between them. The CDR3 loop is CASSSRDAGGAFF. In DNA, the CDR3 is TGTGCCAGCAGCTCCCGGGACGCCGGGGGAGCTTTCTTT. Full variable domain (rest looked up from reference TRBV11-2 and TRBJ1-1): EAGVAQSPRYKIIEKRQSVAFWCNPISGHATLYWYQQILGQGPKLLIQFQNNGVVDDSQLPKDRFSAERLKGVDSTLKIQPAKLEDSAVYLCASSSRDAGGAFFGQGTRLTVV.

The V call is TRBV11-1, the J call TRBJ2-5, with a possible D match to TRBD2 (6 bases). CDR3 size: 16 residues. CDR1 is SGHAT, CDR2 FQDESV, per germline (reference sequence). The germline V and J ends were trimmed by 5 bases and 4 bases, with 20 bases remaining between them. The DNA for the CDR3 is TGTGCCAGCAGCCTTTCCGGGATAGCGGACACAGAGACCCAGTACTTC. Its translation is CASSLSGIADTETQYF.

This rearrangement joins TRBV28 to TRBJ1-5; D remains ambiguous. Germline-derived CDR1 and CDR2 are MDHEN and SYDVKM. This CDR3 spans 17 amino acids. The V end was cut by 5 bases, the J end by 0 bases, with 17 bases between. Here the CDR3 reads CASSPPNPATSNQPQHF. The CDR3 DNA reads as TGTGCCAGCAGTCCCCCCAATCCAGCGACTAGCAATCAGCCCCAGCATTTT.

The chain joins TRBV5-6 to TRBJ2-1; the D gene is possibly TRBD1 (6 bases). The germline V gene encodes CDR1 SGHDT and CDR2 YYEEEE. The ends were cut back, 1 base at V and 5 bases at J, with 19 bases in the middle. The CDR3 loop spans 17 amino acids. CDR3 nucleotide sequence: TGTGCCAGCAGCTTGATTTCGGGACAAAAAAGGGACAATGAGCAGTTCTTC. This codes for CASSLISGQKRDNEQFF.

The J gene is TRBJ1-1, the V gene TRBV27, with D perhaps matching TRBD1 (5 bases). The CDR3 runs 16 residues. With 5 bases removed from V and 2 bases from J, the gap between germline ends came to 18 bases. The V gene's germline CDR1 is MNHEY and CDR2 SMNVEV (reference sequence). CDR3 in amino acids: CASSLFSLGANTEAFF. The CDR3 region has the DNA TGTGCCAGCAGTCTCTTTTCCTTAGGGGCTAACACTGAAGCTTTCTTT.

This clone was recorded only once. CDR3 residues: CARPASGGPNTGELFF. The CDR3 DNA is TGTGCCCGCCCTGCTAGCGGGGGCCCCAACACCGGGGAGCTGTTTTTT. V and J are TRBV7-2 and TRBJ2-2, with TRBD2 matching over 10 bases. The CDR3 has 16 residues. Unmatched junction bases numbered 11, after V lost 11 bases and J lost 2 bases. Per germline, CDR1 SGHTA and CDR2 FQGNSA.

The chain joins TRBV27 to TRBJ2-5; maybe TRBD2 (6 bases). The V end was cut by 3 bases, the J end by 4 bases, with 12 bases between. The CDR3 is 14 residues long. Germline assignment: CDR1 MNHEY and CDR2 SMNVEV (reference sequence). CDR3 in DNA: TGTGCCAGCAGTTTGGTTTCCGGGGGAGAGACCCAGTACTTC. It encodes CASSLVSGGETQYF.

The gene calls are TRBV7-2 and TRBJ2-1; 9 nucleotides match TRBD2. The germline CDR1 and CDR2 sequences are SGHTA and FQGNSA. Trimming took 5 bases from V and 0 from J; bases not matched to a gene: 5. CDR3 size: 16 residues. The CDR3 nucleotides are TGTGCCAGCAGCCAGATAGCGGGAGCCTCCTACAATGAGCAGTTCTTC. Amino acids: CASSQIAGASYNEQFF.

The V gene is TRBV10-3, the J gene TRBJ1-4; 9 positions match TRBD1. The CDR3 has 15 amino acids. In germline, CDR1 is ENHRY, CDR2 SYGVKD. V dropped 4 bases and J dropped 7; count of bases not matched to a gene: 7. The CDR3 sequence: CAISVNSGQGEKLFF. In DNA, the CDR3 is TGTGCCATCAGTGTCAACTCGGGACAGGGTGAAAAACTGTTTTTT.

The chain uses TRBV6-5 and TRBJ1-1; no clear D gene. Germline lookup yields CDR1 MNHEY and CDR2 SVGAGI. The CDR3 totals 13 residues. V lost 4 bases and J 5 bases, leaving 11 bases between the germline ends. CDR3 coding DNA: TGTGCCAGCAGTTGGTCAGTGGAGACTGAAGCTTTCTTT. Translation: CASSWSVETEAFF.

The V and J genes are TRBV6-5 and TRBJ2-7, with TRBD2 matching 9 bases. With 7 bases clipped from V and 2 bases from J, the junction kept 3 bases outside the gene matches. The CDR3 length is 13 residues. Per the germline V gene, CDR1 is MNHEY and CDR2 is SVGAGI. CDR3 sequence reads: CASMPSGAYEQYF. The CDR3 DNA is TGTGCCAGCATGCCTAGCGGGGCCTACGAGCAGTACTTC.

This clone was seen more than once but under ten times. The gene calls are TRBV19 and TRBJ1-4; D gene unclear. Germline CDR1 and CDR2: LNHDA and SQIVND (reference sequence). Trimming took off 7 bases at V and 3 bases at J, with 12 bases between the two ends. The CDR3 contains 14 residues. CDR3 sequence reads: CASTTGSSNEKLFF. In nucleotides, the CDR3 is TGTGCCAGTACCACCGGGTCCTCTAATGAAAAACTGTTTTTT.

J is TRBJ2-7 and V is TRBV9; possible D gene TRBD2, 6 bases. CDR1 is SGDLS and CDR2 is YYNGEE in the germline V gene. CDR3 length: 14 amino acids. The V and J ends lost 4 bases and 4 bases respectively, with 15 bases between them. DNA for the CDR3: TGTGCCAGCAGCCCAGCGGGCGGCGCTTACGAGCAGTACTTC. This gives the protein CASSPAGGAYEQYF.

The count of this clone is one. J is TRBJ2-7 and V is TRBV5-1, with 10 bases aligning to TRBD2. The CDR3 is 14 residues long. In germline, CDR1 is SGHRS, CDR2 YFSETQ. V lost 4 bases to trimming and J lost 3 bases; unmatched junction nucleotides: 4. The CDR3 is CASSPRTSGYEQYF. The DNA for the CDR3 is TGCGCCAGCAGCCCCAGGACTAGCGGCTACGAGCAGTACTTC.

The V gene is TRBV9, the J gene TRBJ1-1; tentatively, D is TRBD1 (6 bases). The V gene's germline CDR1 is SGDLS and CDR2 YYNGEE. The CDR3 has 16 amino acids. V was pared by 3 bases and J by 0 bases, with 15 bases between. The CDR3 DNA reads TGTGCCAGCAGCGCGGATCCTCAGGGGCTGAACACTGAAGCTTTCTTT. This encodes CASSADPQGLNTEAFF.